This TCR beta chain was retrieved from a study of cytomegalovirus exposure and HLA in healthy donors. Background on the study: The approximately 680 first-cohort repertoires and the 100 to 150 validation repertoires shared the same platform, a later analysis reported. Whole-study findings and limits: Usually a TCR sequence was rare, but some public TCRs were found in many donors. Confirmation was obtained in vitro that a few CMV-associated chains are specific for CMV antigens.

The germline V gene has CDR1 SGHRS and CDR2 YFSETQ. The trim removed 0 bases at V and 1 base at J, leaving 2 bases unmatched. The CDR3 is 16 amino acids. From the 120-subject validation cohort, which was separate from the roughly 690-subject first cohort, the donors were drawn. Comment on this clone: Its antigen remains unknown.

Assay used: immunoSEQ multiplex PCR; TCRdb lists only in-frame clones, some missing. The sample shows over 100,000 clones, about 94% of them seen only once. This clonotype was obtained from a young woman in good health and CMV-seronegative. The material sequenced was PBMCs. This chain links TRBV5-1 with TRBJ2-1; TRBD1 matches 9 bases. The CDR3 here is CASSLGQGGSYNEQFF. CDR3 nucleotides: TGCGCCAGCAGCTTGGGACAGGGGGGGTCCTACAATGAGCAGTTCTTC.